This T cell receptor (beta chain) was profiled in a study of OX40 agonist ivuxolimab in advanced cancers. Baseline was the first blood sampling point, followed by cycle 4 day 1 and cycle 7 day 1. Overall study results and limits: CD8+ T cells averaged more expanded clones than CD4+. Among the lowest peripheral clonal expansion occurred in 0.1-3.0 mg/kg partial responders.

With respect to this clone: What it binds is not known.

Germline CDR1 is MNHNS and CDR2 is SASEGT. This CDR3 contains 14 residues. Trimming removed 6 bases at V and 3 bases at J, with 14 bases between. TCRdb's table, derived via immunoSEQ multiplex PCR, lists solely in-frame clones and lacks some. The repertoire consists of about 76,000 clones, with approximately 85% occurring once and the leading ten covering around 2.9%. This receptor was obtained from an adult with an advanced solid tumor such as melanoma, head and neck, liver or kidney cancer. The chain employs TRBV6-1 and TRBJ2-5; the D gene is possibly TRBD2 (5 bases). Sequences were derived from CD4+ or CD8+ T cells sorted from blood, sampled in a trial of the OX40 agonist ivuxolimab. The CDR3 coding sequence is TGTGCCAGCAGCATACGAGCGGTAAAAGAGACCCAGTACTTC. Its protein is CASSIRAVKETQYF.